Following are 4 T cell receptor beta chains from one sample sequenced in a study of shared clonotypes between healthy human individuals. TCRdb's table, derived via immunoSEQ multiplex PCR, lists solely in-frame clones and lacks some. The sample lists some 2,500,000 clones; 80% to 95% were seen once. Sequences were obtained from naive CD4+ T cells from PBMCs. Subset indicated: CD45RA+ positively selected. These receptors were obtained from a man aged 18 to 35 in good health. Some clones in this sample may be carry-over from other donors' samples.

V usage is TRBV11-2 and J usage is TRBJ2-4; the D is unclear. The CDR3 contains 14 residues. Germline V gene lookup returns CDR1 SGHAT and CDR2 FQNNGV. V was cut by 8 bases and J by 0 bases, with 11 bases left in between. Written as DNA, the CDR3 is TGTGCCAGCGGCCTGGGGTCAGCCAAAAACATTCAGTACTTC. Translation gives CASGLGSAKNIQYF.

The chain has TRBV30 and TRBJ2-5; D is ambiguous. CDR1 and CDR2 (germline): GTSNPN, SVGIG (reference sequence). The CDR3 has 13 residues. Trimming removed 0 bases from V and 5 bases from J, with 10 bases in between. In nucleotides, the CDR3 is TGTGCCTGGAGTGTGACACATGGGGAGACCCAGTACTTC. This translates into CAWSVTHGETQYF.

The V and J genes are TRBV6-6 and TRBJ1-1, with D unresolved. The ends were cut back, 6 bases at V and 2 bases at J, with 13 bases in the middle. From germline, CDR1 is MNHNY and CDR2 SVGAGI (reference sequence). The CDR3 spans 14 residues. CDR3 region: CASRAETLNTEAFF. The DNA for the CDR3 is TGTGCCAGCAGGGCCGAAACACTAAACACTGAAGCTTTCTTT.

The V gene is TRBV7-2, the J gene TRBJ2-7; 15 nucleotides agree with TRBD2. The germline CDR1 and CDR2 sequences are SGHTA and FQGNSA. The junction had 6 bases not matched to a gene; V was cut back by 5 bases and J by 7 bases. This CDR3 region has 15 residues. As DNA, the CDR3 is TGTGCCAGCAGCGGACTAGCGGGAGGGGTAGGAGAGCAGTACTTC. This encodes CASSGLAGGVGEQYF.